This T cell receptor (beta chain) was obtained from a study of cytomegalovirus exposure and HLA in healthy donors. Study outcomes and limitations: Only CMV serostatus was available as immune exposure information. Common viral pathogens seemed to be connected with several of the most significant clusters, according to a later analysis.

PCR amplification relied on 60 Vbeta primers (plus 13 Jbeta primers). The data were produced by immunoSEQ multiplex PCR, yet TCRdb's version contains in-frame clones alone and is incomplete. The sample holds under 95,000 clones; 6.5% to 8% are singletons and the top ten take about 2.5%. A remark on this clone: The antigen remains undetermined.

This sequence originates from a man between 45 and 60 years old in good health and CMV-seronegative. The sample was PBMCs.

The CDR3: CASGLGQHTYEQYF. CDR3 bases: TGTGCCAGCGGACTTGGACAGCACACCTACGAGCAGTACTTC. The V call is TRBV28, the J call TRBJ2-7; possibly TRBD1 for D (6 bases). V was trimmed by 8 bases and J by 2 bases, leaving 16 bases between them. This CDR3 is 14 amino acids long. Germline V gene data show CDR1 as MDHEN and CDR2 as SYDVKM.